The clone carrying this T cell receptor (beta chain) occurred many times. The target antigen is unknown. The data were taken from a study of T-cell reconstitution after alpha-beta-depleted transplantation in children. The CDR3 has 14 amino acids. Germline values: CDR1 KGHSH, CDR2 LQKENI. V shed 6 bases and J shed 6 bases, with 17 bases lying between them. Unique molecular identifiers featured in how the TCRbeta library was prepared. TCRdb recomputed calls from the PCR reads with MiXCR, one row per CDR3 protein. Counted here are 200,000 to 250,000 distinct CDR3 sequences, roughly a tenth occurring once; the ten biggest clones make up under 30%. Study findings and constraints: Where some patients showed high TCRbeta diversity at day 60, it came from recipient T cells and thymic progenitors that had survived. One year post-transplant, T-cell counts and diversity were largely derived from T cells produced anew. Reported findings indicate that, about two months after transplant, alpha-beta T cells came from several hundred expanded clones, which were derived from non-depleted graft cells.

The J gene is TRBJ1-2, the V gene TRBV18; D gene uncertain. The source material was PBMCs, sampled before TCRalphabeta/CD19-depleted stem cell transplant. This TCR came from a child less than two years old with acute myeloid leukemia, due to receive a stem cell transplant. CDR3 in DNA: TGTGCCAGCTCGCCAACAGTAGATTCGAATGGCTACACCTTC. Translation: CASSPTVDSNGYTF.